A single sample is the source of the 30 T cell receptor beta chains below, sequenced in a study of shared clonotypes between healthy human individuals. Profiling relied on immunoSEQ multiplex PCR, and the TCRdb table lists in-frame clones only, not all of them. The sample holds hundreds of thousands of clones, about two thirds seen once. Sequenced material: memory CD4+ T cells sorted from blood. The subset denotes: CD45RA-negative fraction. These receptors came from a woman in her thirties in good health.

The V and J genes are TRBV19 and TRBJ2-7, with TRBD1 matching over 9 bases. Trimming removed 6 bases from V and 5 bases from J; junction bases left unmatched: 11. CDR1 and CDR2 from the germline V gene are LNHDA and SQIVND (reference sequence). The CDR3 runs to 15 residues. The DNA for the CDR3 is TGTGCCAGTAGGGGAACCGGGACAGGGCGTAACGAGCAGTACTTC. Translation gives CASRGTGTGRNEQYF.

In DNA, the CDR3 is TGTGCCAGCAGTTTTCAGGCCGGAGAAAAACTGTTTTTT. Translating gives CASSFQAGEKLFF. V and J are TRBV28 and TRBJ1-4; D gene uncertain. The V end lost 3 bases, the J end lost 8 bases, and 10 bases lay between the germline ends. The CDR3 runs 13 residues. CDR1 is MDHEN, CDR2 SYDVKM, per germline.

This clone occurred a few times. The V gene is TRBV20-1, the J gene TRBJ1-1; D is ambiguous. The germline V gene encodes CDR1 DFQATT and CDR2 SNEGSKA (reference sequence). The CDR3 is 11 residues long. Trimming cost V 3 bases and J 2 bases, with 4 bases left between them. The CDR3 coding sequence is TGCAGTGCTAGGTATAACACTGAAGCTTTCTTT. Its translation: CSARYNTEAFF.

This clone occurred a few times. The chain carries TRBV7-8 and TRBJ2-7; 8 bases are a match to TRBD1. Per the germline V gene, CDR1 is SGHVS and CDR2 is FQNEAQ. The CDR3 is made up of 16 amino acids. V was clipped by 4 bases and J by 5 bases; unmatched bases: 13. CDR3 bases: TGTGCCAGCAGCTCCAATCCAGGACAGGGCTTGGACGAGCAGTACTTC. Translation gives CASSSNPGQGLDEQYF.

The J gene is TRBJ1-2, the V gene TRBV5-1; D ambiguous. Germline V gene data show CDR1 as SGHRS and CDR2 as YFSETQ. CDR3 length equals 13 residues. Trimming took off 4 bases at V and 7 bases at J, with 14 bases between the two ends. The CDR3 region is CASSPDQTLGYTF. CDR3 nucleotide sequence: TGCGCCAGCAGCCCGGACCAGACTCTTGGCTACACCTTC.

The chain combines TRBV28 with TRBJ1-2; the D is unclear. Germline CDR1 and CDR2: MDHEN and SYDVKM. This CDR3 comprises 15 residues. The V end was cut by 3 bases, the J end by 6 bases, with 17 bases between. CDR3 coding DNA: TGTGCCAGCAGTTTCCCCGGACTTTTAGGTCATGGCTACACCTTC. Its translation is CASSFPGLLGHGYTF.

V gene TRBV5-1 combines with J gene TRBJ1-3; 11 bases are shared with TRBD1. The CDR3 loop spans 14 amino acids. Germline V gene sequence: CDR1 SGHRS, CDR2 YFSETQ. V trimming: 4 bases; J trimming: 6 bases; junction bases outside the gene matches: 3. CDR3 amino acids: CASSPGQGENTIYF. In DNA, the CDR3 is TGCGCCAGCAGCCCGGGACAGGGGGAAAACACCATATATTTT.

This clone turned up a few times. The V gene is TRBV6-6, the J gene TRBJ2-2, with D possibly being TRBD1 or TRBD2 (5 bases each). There are 16 residues in the CDR3. Germline CDR1 reads MNHNY; CDR2 reads SVGAGI (reference sequence). The ends were cut back, 2 bases at V and 5 bases at J, with 15 bases in the middle. The CDR3 loop reads CASSYGGTLGTGELFF. The CDR3 bases are TGTGCCAGCAGTTACGGGGGAACCTTAGGGACCGGGGAGCTGTTTTTT.

The J gene is TRBJ2-3, the V gene TRBV7-9; TRBD1 agrees at 8 bases. Germline V gene sequence: CDR1 SEHNR, CDR2 FQNEAQ (reference sequence). The J segment lost 4 bases and the V segment lost 1 base, leaving 7 bases of the junction unmatched. The length of the CDR3 is 16 residues. This CDR3 reads CASSLGPDRDADTQYF. As DNA, the CDR3 is TGTGCCAGCAGCTTAGGTCCGGACAGGGATGCAGATACGCAGTATTTT.

The rearrangement joins TRBV5-1 to TRBJ2-7; possible D gene TRBD1, 6 bases. The CDR3 totals 14 residues. V lost 7 bases and J lost 2, with 16 bases in between. CDR1 is SGHRS and CDR2 is YFSETQ in the germline V gene. The CDR3 loop reads CASRADSLPYEQYF. CDR3 nucleotides: TGCGCCAGCCGAGCGGACAGCTTACCCTACGAGCAGTACTTC.

This clone was seen ten or more times. The chain recombines TRBV4-2 with TRBJ2-1; D gene unclear. The germline gives CDR1 LGHNA, CDR2 YNFKEQ. The CDR3 contains 15 residues. V shed 0 bases and J shed 6 bases, with 12 bases lying between them. The CDR3 loop reads CASSQEGRVFNEQFF. DNA for the CDR3: TGTGCCAGCAGCCAAGAGGGCCGGGTATTCAATGAGCAGTTCTTC.

The gene calls are TRBV27 and TRBJ2-3; 7 nucleotides align to TRBD2. CDR1 and CDR2 (germline): MNHEY, SMNVEV (reference sequence). After removal of 0 bases from V and 4 bases from J, the junction contained 4 bases not matched to a gene. This CDR3 has 15 residues. DNA for the CDR3: TGTGCCAGCAGTTTATCGAGCGGGGCCGCAGATACGCAGTATTTT. It is translated as CASSLSSGAADTQYF.

The V call is TRBV28, the J call TRBJ2-1, with 14 bases identical to TRBD2. This CDR3 has 14 amino acids. Looked up from germline, CDR1 is MDHEN and CDR2 is SYDVKM. Trimming took 6 bases from V and 10 from J; bases not matched to a gene: 5. In nucleotides, the CDR3 is TGTGCCAGCAGGGGGACTAGCGGGAGTTGGGAGCAGTTCTTC. It encodes CASRGTSGSWEQFF.

The chain combines TRBV5-4 with TRBJ1-1; D gene ambiguous. Trimming cost V 3 bases and J 6 bases, with 6 bases left between them. Per the germline V gene, CDR1 is SGHNT and CDR2 is YYREEE (reference sequence). CDR3 length equals 11 residues. The DNA for the CDR3 is TGTGCCAGCAGCTCGCTCTCTGAAGCTTTCTTT. Amino acid sequence: CASSSLSEAFF.

This clone came up once. V usage is TRBV5-1 and J usage is TRBJ2-5; D gene unclear. This CDR3 is built from 15 residues. Germline values: CDR1 SGHRS, CDR2 YFSETQ. Trimming cost V 5 bases and J 5 bases, with 19 bases left between them. The CDR3 region is CASSMNGGKEETQYF. CDR3 nucleotide sequence: TGCGCCAGCAGTATGAACGGCGGTAAGGAGGAGACCCAGTACTTC.

Regarding this clone: Other DNA sequences in this specimen translate into the identical CDR3. The chain has TRBV19 and TRBJ2-2; perhaps TRBD1 as D (5 bases). The CDR3 runs 15 residues. Between the trimmed V and J ends, which lost 3 bases and 1 base, there was a span of 9 bases. Germline CDR1 LNHDA, CDR2 SQIVND (reference sequence). The CDR3: CASSIRARNTGELFF. In DNA, the CDR3 is TGTGCCAGTAGTATCAGGGCCCGGAACACCGGGGAGCTGTTTTTT.

This chain joins TRBV5-1 and TRBJ2-7, with TRBD1 identical over 7 bases. This CDR3 is 13 amino acids long. Germline values: CDR1 SGHRS, CDR2 YFSETQ. J was trimmed by 5 bases and V by 2 bases; bases with no gene match: 4. CDR3 in amino acids: CASSFRGPDEQYF. The CDR3 DNA reads as TGCGCCAGCAGCTTTAGGGGGCCAGACGAGCAGTACTTC.

The chain employs TRBV28 and TRBJ1-5; D remains ambiguous. CDR1 and CDR2 from the germline V gene are MDHEN and SYDVKM. The V gene lost 1 base and the J gene lost 9 bases, with 13 bases spanning the gap. The CDR3 contains 14 residues. CDR3 sequence reads: CASSLLKDPPPQHF. CDR3 sequence (DNA): TGTGCCAGCAGTTTATTAAAGGATCCTCCGCCCCAGCATTTT. The whole variable domain, filled in from reference TRBV28 and TRBJ1-5, reads DVKVTQSSRYLVKRTGEKVFLECVQDMDHENMFWYRQDPGLGLRLIYFSYDVKMKEKGDIPEGYSVSREKKERFSLILESASTNQTSMYLCASSLLKDPPPQHFGDGTRLSIL.

The chain has TRBV4-1 and TRBJ1-3; 7 bases agree with TRBD1. The CDR3 contains 15 residues. Germline V gene sequence: CDR1 MGHRA, CDR2 YSYEKL. The V and J ends lost 6 bases and 1 base, in that order; junction bases with no gene match: 6. This chain's CDR3 is CASRGDSLSGNTIYF. CDR3 sequence (DNA): TGCGCCAGCAGAGGGGACAGCCTTTCTGGAAACACCATATATTTT.

This clone was recorded many times. This chain links TRBV27 with TRBJ1-1; TRBD1 matches at 7 bases. Germline assignment: CDR1 MNHEY and CDR2 SMNVEV (reference sequence). Trimming removed 2 bases from V and 1 base from J; junction bases left unmatched: 10. This CDR3 is 17 amino acids long. The CDR3 spells CASSLGSGGVENTEAFF. CDR3 DNA: TGTGCCAGCAGTTTAGGATCAGGGGGAGTAGAGAACACTGAAGCTTTCTTT.

This sequence joins TRBV5-1 and TRBJ1-2; TRBD1 is a possible D gene (5 bases). Per germline, CDR1 SGHRS and CDR2 YFSETQ. This CDR3 has 15 residues. Trimming pared 4 bases from V and 7 bases from J, leaving 20 bases between. CDR3 DNA sequence: TGCGCCAGCAGCGGGGGTTTCGAGGGGCGCCGTGGCTACACCTTC. Translation gives CASSGGFEGRRGYTF.

The rearrangement uses TRBV19 and TRBJ2-7; no firm D call. The germline CDR1 and CDR2 sequences are LNHDA and SQIVND (reference sequence). The CDR3 totals 9 residues. CDR3 in DNA: TGTGTGAGGACCTACGAGCAGTACTTC. Protein sequence: CVRTYEQYF.

This clone was seen once. CDR3 bases: TGCAGCGTTGCGGAAGAGATAGACTATGGCTACACCTTC. This gives the protein CSVAEEIDYGYTF. The V call is TRBV29-1, the J call TRBJ1-2; D unresolved. This CDR3 comprises 13 residues. Trimming stripped 4 bases from V and 3 bases from J, with 12 bases between. The germline CDR1 and CDR2 sequences are SQVTM and ANQGSEA.

The rearrangement links TRBV18 to TRBJ2-7; tentative D call: TRBD2 (5 bases). The germline V gene encodes CDR1 KGHSH and CDR2 LQKENI. The germline V and J ends were trimmed by 2 bases and 0 bases, with 11 bases remaining between them. The CDR3 is made up of 15 amino acids. DNA for the CDR3: TGTGCCAGCTCACCAGTAGCGTTCAGCTCCTACGAGCAGTACTTC. This encodes CASSPVAFSSYEQYF.

This clone was picked up a small number of times. This sequence joins TRBV15 and TRBJ1-4, with D perhaps matching TRBD1 (5 bases). This CDR3 spans 18 amino acids. Germline CDR1 LNHNV, CDR2 YYDKDF (reference sequence). Deletions cut 0 bases from V and 3 bases from J, with 17 bases between. The CDR3 region has the DNA TGTGCCACCAGCAGAGAAGGTGGGGGTTTTGGGTCTAATGAAAAACTGTTTTTT. Amino acid sequence: CATSREGGGFGSNEKLFF.

The chain recombines TRBV29-1 with TRBJ2-3, with D perhaps matching TRBD1 (5 bases). This CDR3 spans 16 amino acids. The germline V gene encodes CDR1 SQVTM and CDR2 ANQGSEA. V lost 6 bases and J 1 base, leaving 20 bases between the germline ends. CDR3 sequence reads: CSVETRQLRGTDTQYF. Written as DNA, the CDR3 is TGCAGCGTCGAGACGAGACAGCTTAGGGGCACAGATACGCAGTATTTT.

The sample holds one count of this clone. This chain links TRBV5-5 with TRBJ1-2; D is unclear. Germline CDR1 reads SGHKS; CDR2 reads YYEKEE (reference sequence). The germline V and J ends were trimmed by 3 bases and 4 bases, with 10 bases remaining between them. The CDR3 sequence is 13 residues long. The CDR3, as DNA: TGTGCCAGCAGCTCGACCGGTGTCTATGGCTACACCTTC. It yields the protein CASSSTGVYGYTF.

The genes are TRBV7-9 and TRBJ2-7, with D perhaps given as TRBD1 or TRBD2 (5 bases each). V was clipped by 1 base and J by 6 bases, with 10 bases between them. The CDR3 contains 13 residues. Germline CDR1 and CDR2: SEHNR and FQNEAQ (reference sequence). In DNA, the CDR3 is TGTGCCAGCAGCTTAGGCCGGGGCTTCGAGCAGTACTTC. Translating it yields CASSLGRGFEQYF.

V and J are TRBV7-2 and TRBJ2-1, with D possibly TRBD2 on 5 matching bases. Per the germline V gene, CDR1 is SGHTA and CDR2 is FQGNSA. V was clipped by 1 base and J by 8 bases, with 12 bases between them. This CDR3 is built from 14 residues. CDR3 region: CASSLDVGGDEQFF. The DNA for the CDR3 is TGTGCCAGCAGCTTAGATGTAGGAGGCGATGAGCAGTTCTTC.

The chain links TRBV30 to TRBJ2-3; 15 positions agree with TRBD2. The CDR3 consists of 15 residues. CDR1 is GTSNPN and CDR2 is SVGIG in the germline V gene (reference sequence). With V trimmed by 1 base and J by 6 bases, 2 bases remained unmatched. CDR3 DNA: TGTGCCTGGAGTGAGGGACTAGCGGGAGGTGATACGCAGTATTTT. As protein: CAWSEGLAGGDTQYF.